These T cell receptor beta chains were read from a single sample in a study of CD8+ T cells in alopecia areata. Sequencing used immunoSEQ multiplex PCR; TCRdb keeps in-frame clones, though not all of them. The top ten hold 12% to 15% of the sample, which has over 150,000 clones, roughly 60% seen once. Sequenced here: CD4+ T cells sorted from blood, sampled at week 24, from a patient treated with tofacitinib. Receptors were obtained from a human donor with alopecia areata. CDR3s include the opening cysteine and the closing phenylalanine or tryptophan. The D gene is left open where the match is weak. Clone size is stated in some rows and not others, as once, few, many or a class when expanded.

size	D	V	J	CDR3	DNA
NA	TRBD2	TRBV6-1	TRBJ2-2	CASNSGGDTGELFF	TGTGCCAGCAATAGCGGGGGGGACACCGGGGAGCTGTTTTTT
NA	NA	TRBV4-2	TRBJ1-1	CASSQDYNTEAFF	TGTGCCAGCAGCCAAGATTACAACACTGAAGCTTTCTTT
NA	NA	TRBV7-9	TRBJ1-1	CASSSSAEAFF	TGTGCCAGCAGCTCGTCGGCTGAAGCTTTCTTT
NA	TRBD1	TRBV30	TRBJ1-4	CAWSAGTGGEKLFF	TGTGCCTGGAGTGCCGGGACAGGGGGTGAAAAACTGTTTTTT
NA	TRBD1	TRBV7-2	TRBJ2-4	CASSQAGGRNIQYF	TGTGCCAGCAGCCAAGCAGGGGGTAGAAACATTCAGTACTTC
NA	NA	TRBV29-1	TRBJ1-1	CSVEGRVGTEAFF	TGCAGCGTTGAGGGCAGGGTTGGCACTGAAGCTTTCTTT
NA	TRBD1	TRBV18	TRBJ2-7	CASSQGQGPYEQYF	TGTGCCAGCTCACAAGGACAGGGTCCCTACGAGCAGTACTTC
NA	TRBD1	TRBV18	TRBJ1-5	CASSTDRGGQPQHF	TGTGCCAGCTCAACGGACAGGGGCGGTCAGCCCCAGCATTTT
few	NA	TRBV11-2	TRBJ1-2	CASSPTANYGYTF	TGTGCCAGCAGCCCGACAGCTAACTATGGCTACACCTTC
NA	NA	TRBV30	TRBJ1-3	CAWTNFLSGNTIYF	TGTGCCTGGACGAATTTCCTCTCTGGAAACACCATATATTTT
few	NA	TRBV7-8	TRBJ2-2	CASSLGLLTGELFF	TGTGCCAGCAGCTTAGGCCTTCTGACCGGGGAGCTGTTTTTT
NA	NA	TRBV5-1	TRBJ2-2	CASSLNWGANTGELFF	TGCGCCAGCAGCTTGAACTGGGGGGCGAACACCGGGGAGCTGTTTTTT
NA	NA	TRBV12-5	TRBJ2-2	CASAIKGTGELFF	TGTGCTAGTGCCATAAAGGGGACCGGGGAGCTGTTTTTT
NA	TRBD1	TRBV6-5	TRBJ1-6	CASSGRGPLNSPLHF	TGTGCCAGCAGTGGGAGGGGGCCATTAAATTCACCCCTCCACTTT
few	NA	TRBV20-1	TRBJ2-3	CSARVGDTQYF	TGCAGTGCTAGAGTTGGGGATACGCAGTATTTT
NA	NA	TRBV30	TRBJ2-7	CAWEPLMRDHEQYF	TGTGCCTGGGAACCTTTAATGCGGGACCACGAGCAGTACTTC
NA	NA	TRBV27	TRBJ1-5	CASSSPNRDRLGQPQHF	TGTGCCAGCAGTTCCCCAAACCGGGACCGCCTCGGGCAGCCCCAGCATTTT
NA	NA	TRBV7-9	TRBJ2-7	CASSLTGGQSEQYF	TGTGCCAGCAGTTTGACAGGCGGGCAAAGCGAGCAGTACTTC
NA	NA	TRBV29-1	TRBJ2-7	CSVQGIEQYF	TGCAGCGTACAGGGTATCGAGCAGTACTTC
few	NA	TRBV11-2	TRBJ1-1	CASSALAGMNTEAFF	TGTGCCAGCAGCGCCCTCGCCGGGATGAACACTGAAGCTTTCTTT
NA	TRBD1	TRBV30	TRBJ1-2	CAGPRQGRVSGYTF	TGTGCCGGCCCGCGACAGGGACGTGTCTCTGGCTACACCTTC
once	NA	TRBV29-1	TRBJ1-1	CSAYAWAVNTEAFF	TGCAGCGCCTACGCGTGGGCTGTGAACACTGAAGCTTTCTTT
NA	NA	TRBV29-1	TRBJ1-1	CSGTTTANTEAFF	TGCAGCGGTACGACCACGGCGAACACTGAAGCTTTCTTT
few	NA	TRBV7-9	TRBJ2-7	CASSLSGISGEQYF	TGTGCCAGCAGCTTAAGTGGGATATCGGGCGAGCAGTACTTC
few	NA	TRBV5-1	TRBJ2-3	CASSLQESTDTQYF	TGCGCCAGCAGCTTACAGGAGAGCACAGATACGCAGTATTTT
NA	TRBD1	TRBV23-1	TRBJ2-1	CASSQGAGQGECEQFF	TGCGCCAGCAGTCAAGGCGCCGGACAGGGGGAATGTGAGCAGTTCTTC
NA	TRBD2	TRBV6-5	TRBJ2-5	CASSPGSGVTQYF	TGTGCCAGCAGCCCGGGGAGCGGGGTGACCCAGTACTTC
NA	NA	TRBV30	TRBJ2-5	CAWSVGRIETQYF	TGTGCCTGGAGTGTGGGTAGGATTGAGACCCAGTACTTC
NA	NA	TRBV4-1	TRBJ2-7	CASSHGESYEQYF	TGCGCCAGCAGCCACGGAGAGTCCTACGAGCAGTACTTC
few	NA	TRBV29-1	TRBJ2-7	CSVESGSFEQYF	TGCAGCGTTGAATCAGGTTCTTTCGAGCAGTACTTC
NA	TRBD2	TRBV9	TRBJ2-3	CVSSRDYTDTQYF	TGTGTCAGCAGCCGGGACTACACAGATACGCAGTATTTT
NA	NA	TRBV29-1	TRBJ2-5	CSVGTGFETQYF	TGCAGCGTTGGAACAGGGTTTGAGACCCAGTACTTC
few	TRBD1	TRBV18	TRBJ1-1	CATSVTGGRAEAFF	TGTGCCACGTCTGTAACAGGGGGACGGGCTGAAGCTTTCTTT
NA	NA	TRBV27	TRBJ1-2	CASSLRGTNGYTF	TGTGCCAGCAGTTTAAGAGGGACCAATGGCTACACCTTC
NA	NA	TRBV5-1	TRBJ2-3	CASSSRLGGQGDTQYF	TGCGCCAGCAGCTCTCGCTTAGGGGGTCAGGGAGATACGCAGTATTTT
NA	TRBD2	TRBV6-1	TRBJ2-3	CASSALSSGGTDTQYF	TGTGCCAGCAGTGCCCTCTCTAGCGGGGGCACAGATACGCAGTATTTT
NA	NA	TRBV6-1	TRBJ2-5	CASNRDGTQETQYF	TGTGCCAGCAACCGGGACGGCACCCAAGAGACCCAGTACTTC
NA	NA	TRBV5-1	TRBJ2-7	CASSRRSTGQGEQYF	TGCGCCAGCAGCCGGCGGTCGACAGGCCAAGGGGAGCAGTACTTC
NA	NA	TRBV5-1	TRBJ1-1	CASSPGAMNTEAFF	TGCGCCAGCAGCCCAGGGGCCATGAACACTGAAGCTTTCTTT
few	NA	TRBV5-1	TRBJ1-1	CASSLDRTNTEAFF	TGCGCCAGCAGCTTGGACAGGACGAACACTGAAGCTTTCTTT
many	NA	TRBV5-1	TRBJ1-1	CASSDRGTEAFF	TGCGCCAGCAGCGACAGAGGGACTGAAGCTTTCTTT
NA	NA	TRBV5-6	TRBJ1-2	CASSLQGSNYGYTF	TGTGCCAGCAGCTTGCAGGGTTCTAACTATGGCTACACCTTC
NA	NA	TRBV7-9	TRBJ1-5	CASSSGLGPRNQPQHF	TGTGCCAGCAGTTCAGGGTTGGGGCCGAGAAATCAGCCCCAGCATTTT
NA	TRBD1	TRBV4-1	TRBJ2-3	CASSHTSTGGSSTDTQYF	TGCGCCAGCAGCCACACCTCCACAGGGGGATCTAGCACAGATACGCAGTATTTT
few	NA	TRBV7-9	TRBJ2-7	CASSLVGNEQYF	TGTGCCAGCAGCTTAGTGGGGAACGAGCAGTACTTC